The 22 T cell receptor beta chains below all came from one sample that was sequenced in a study of T cell changes during pregnancy in multiple sclerosis. Clones were sequenced by immunoSEQ multiplex PCR, and TCRdb holds only the in-frame ones, with some missing. The sample shows about 68,000 clones, more than 85% of them seen only once. Source: peripheral blood, taken in the first trimester of pregnancy. These receptors originate from a female donor with multiple sclerosis, enrolled in a pregnancy study.

The rearrangement links TRBV9 to TRBJ1-4, with 7 bases lining up with TRBD1. Germline V gives CDR1 SGDLS, CDR2 YYNGEE. With V trimmed by 3 bases and J by 3 bases, 8 bases remained unmatched. The CDR3 runs 16 residues. CDR3 sequence reads: CASSAVSTGANEKLFF. CDR3 sequence (DNA): TGTGCCAGCAGCGCTGTCTCAACAGGGGCTAATGAAAAACTGTTTTTT.

The chain joins TRBV5-1 to TRBJ2-2; 10 bases are shared with TRBD2. This CDR3 contains 19 residues. CDR1 is SGHRS and CDR2 is YFSETQ in the germline V gene. V lost 5 bases to trimming and J lost 0 bases; unmatched junction nucleotides: 13. In DNA form, the CDR3 reads TGCGCCAGCAGAAGACTAGCGGGTGTTACTTTAACGAACACCGGGGAGCTGTTTTTT. This encodes CASRRLAGVTLTNTGELFF.

The genes are TRBV6-1 and TRBJ2-3, with 10 bases identical to TRBD2. The length of the CDR3 is 14 residues. The germline V gene encodes CDR1 MNHNS and CDR2 SASEGT. Trimming removed 7 bases from V and 1 base from J; junction bases left unmatched: 2. CDR3 nucleotides: TGTGCCAGCACCCTAGCGGGAGGCACAGATACGCAGTATTTT. It yields the protein CASTLAGGTDTQYF.

The chain joins TRBV30 to TRBJ1-4; D might be TRBD1 (5 bases). CDR3 length equals 13 residues. The V end was cut by 4 bases, the J end by 7 bases, with 13 bases between. Germline CDR1 GTSNPN, CDR2 SVGIG (reference sequence). The CDR3 DNA reads as TGTGCCTGGAACCAGGGCCTAGGTGAAAAACTGTTTTTT. It translates to CAWNQGLGEKLFF. The full variable domain, completed using reference TRBV30 and TRBJ1-4, is SQTIHQWPATLVQPVGSPLSLECTVEGTSNPNLYWYRQAAGRGLQLLFYSVGIGQISSEVPQNLSASRPQDRQFILSSKKLLLSDSGFYLCAWNQGLGEKLFFGSGTQLSVL.

The V and J genes are TRBV5-1 and TRBJ2-1; 7 nucleotides align to TRBD2. The CDR3 runs to 14 residues. The germline V gene encodes CDR1 SGHRS and CDR2 YFSETQ. Germline trimming cut 2 bases from V and 9 bases from J; bases unmatched to any gene: 8. CDR3 in DNA: TGCGCCAGCAGCTTCGGGACTATCGAGCCTGAGCAGTTCTTC. Translated, it gives CASSFGTIEPEQFF.

The genes are TRBV7-9 and TRBJ2-3, with a weak D call TRBD1 (6 bases). V was cut by 5 bases and J by 7 bases, with 13 bases left in between. Germline CDR1 SEHNR, CDR2 FQNEAQ (reference sequence). The CDR3 contains 13 residues. CDR3 sequence (DNA): TGTGCCAGCAGCCCCCGGGACATTAATACGCAGTATTTT. Protein: CASSPRDINTQYF.

The chain is built from TRBV28 and TRBJ1-4; no clear D gene. Germline CDR1 reads MDHEN; CDR2 reads SYDVKM. The length of the CDR3 is 15 residues. Trimming stripped 4 bases from V and 0 bases from J, with 9 bases between. CDR3 sequence reads: CASSSAGATNEKLFF. CDR3 DNA sequence: TGTGCCAGCAGTTCCGCCGGGGCAACTAATGAAAAACTGTTTTTT.

The chain is built from TRBV5-5 and TRBJ1-4; D is possibly TRBD1 (5 bases). Per the germline V gene, CDR1 is SGHKS and CDR2 is YYEKEE (reference sequence). V dropped 2 bases and J dropped 2 bases, with 10 bases sitting between them. CDR3 length: 15 residues. The CDR3 loop is CASSFGGTTNEKLFF. The CDR3 DNA is TGTGCCAGCAGCTTCGGGGGGACGACTAATGAAAAACTGTTTTTT.

V and J are TRBV19 and TRBJ1-3, with D tentatively TRBD1 (5 bases). Germline values: CDR1 LNHDA, CDR2 SQIVND (reference sequence). The CDR3 is made up of 15 amino acids. The V and J ends lost 3 bases and 0 bases respectively, with 9 bases between them. For the CDR3, the DNA is TGTGCCAGTAGTATGGGGCAGAGCTCTGGAAACACCATATATTTT. Translation gives CASSMGQSSGNTIYF.

The V and J genes are TRBV30 and TRBJ1-2, with D possibly being TRBD1 (5 bases). CDR1 is GTSNPN and CDR2 is SVGIG in the germline V gene (reference sequence). With 4 bases removed from V and 8 bases from J, the gap between germline ends came to 8 bases. The CDR3 runs 10 residues. The CDR3 coding sequence is TGTGCCTGGAACGGGGGAGGCTACACCTTC. This encodes CAWNGGGYTF.

CDR3 amino acids: CATSRGQARETQYF. For the CDR3, the DNA is TGTGCCACCAGCAGGGGACAGGCTCGGGAGACCCAGTACTTC. This sequence joins TRBV15 and TRBJ2-5; 8 bases align to TRBD1. Looked up from germline, CDR1 is LNHNV and CDR2 is YYDKDF (reference sequence). The CDR3 is 14 residues long. Losses at the gene ends were 3 bases for V and 5 bases for J; bases not matched to a gene: 5. The full variable domain, its missing parts supplied by reference TRBV15 and TRBJ2-5, is DAMVIQNPRYQVTQFGKPVTLSCSQTLNHNVMYWYQQKSSQAPKLLFHYYDKDFNNEADTPDNFQSRRPNTSFCFLDIRSPGLGDTAMYLCATSRGQARETQYFGPGTRLLVL.

V and J are TRBV9 and TRBJ2-6, with D tentatively TRBD1 (5 bases). Looked up from germline, CDR1 is SGDLS and CDR2 is YYNGEE. Trimming removed 3 bases from V and 0 bases from J, with 7 bases in between. CDR3 length: 15 amino acids. The CDR3 here is CASSARVSGANVLTF. CDR3 coding DNA: TGTGCCAGCAGCGCCAGGGTCTCTGGGGCCAACGTCCTGACTTTC. The full variable domain, with the rest looked up from reference TRBV9 and TRBJ2-6, is DSGVTQTPKHLITATGQRVTLRCSPRSGDLSVYWYQQSLDQGLQFLIQYYNGEERAKGNILERFSAQQFPDLHSELNLSSLELGDSALYFCASSARVSGANVLTFGAGSRLTVL.

The chain is built from TRBV5-1 and TRBJ1-4; 7 bases line up with TRBD1. CDR3 length equals 15 residues. The V and J ends lost 0 bases and 5 bases, in that order; junction bases with no gene match: 4. Germline V gene data show CDR1 as SGHRS and CDR2 as YFSETQ. CDR3 nucleotides: TGCGCCAGCAGCTTGGGACAGGGCCTCAATGAAAAACTGTTTTTT. As protein: CASSLGQGLNEKLFF.

This chain connects TRBV4-1 to TRBJ2-3, with 9 bases matching TRBD1. J gave up 0 bases and V 5 bases, and 12 bases lay outside the gene matches. The CDR3 consists of 18 residues. Germline V gene sequence: CDR1 MGHRA, CDR2 YSYEKL. This CDR3 reads CASSDPGDRADSTDTQYF. CDR3 DNA sequence: TGCGCCAGCAGCGACCCTGGGGACAGGGCTGATAGCACAGATACGCAGTATTTT.

The J gene is TRBJ2-7, the V gene TRBV5-3; 9 nucleotides agree with TRBD1. TRBV5-3 is an ORF; its function is uncertain. This CDR3 contains 16 residues. The trim removed 2 bases at V and 3 bases at J, leaving 9 bases unmatched. The CDR3 DNA follows: TGTGCCAGAAGCTTTCCGGGACAGGGTCGATGCTACGAGCAGTACTTC. This gives the protein CARSFPGQGRCYEQYF.

The chain uses TRBV30 and TRBJ1-3; D not resolved. The V end lost 4 bases, the J end lost 4 bases, and 14 bases lay between the germline ends. CDR3 size: 14 residues. Per the germline V gene, CDR1 is GTSNPN and CDR2 is SVGIG (reference sequence). The DNA for the CDR3 is TGTGCCTGGACCCCTACAGACCTGGGAAACACCATATATTTT. Translated: CAWTPTDLGNTIYF.

This clone was observed once. J is TRBJ1-5 and V is TRBV28; 9 positions match TRBD1. This CDR3 is 15 amino acids long. The junction had 4 bases not matched to a gene; V was cut back by 5 bases and J by 2 bases. Germline CDR1 MDHEN, CDR2 SYDVKM. The CDR3 bases are TGTGCCAGCAGTCTCCGGGACAGGGGCAATCAGCCCCAGCATTTT. Protein sequence: CASSLRDRGNQPQHF.

DNA for the CDR3: TGTGCCAGCAGTTACGGGACAGCTGAAGCTTTCTTT. It codes for CASSYGTAEAFF. V gene TRBV6-6 combines with J gene TRBJ1-1, with TRBD1 identical over 7 bases. CDR1 and CDR2 (germline): MNHNY, SVGAGI (reference sequence). The J segment lost 6 bases and the V segment lost 2 bases, leaving 0 bases of the junction unmatched. This CDR3 spans 12 amino acids.

The V call is TRBV7-8, the J call TRBJ2-2; D gene uncertain. V was clipped by 5 bases and J by 4 bases, with 5 bases between them. CDR3 length equals 12 residues. Germline values: CDR1 SGHVS, CDR2 FQNEAQ. For the CDR3, the DNA is TGTGCCAGCAGCGGCCCCACCGGGGAGCTGTTTTTT. Translating gives CASSGPTGELFF.

In its sample, this clone was seen a few times. The chain recombines TRBV27 with TRBJ2-7, with a weak D call TRBD1 (5 bases). Trimming removed 4 bases at V and 2 bases at J, with 12 bases between. CDR1 MNHEY and CDR2 SMNVEV come from the germline V gene (reference sequence). CDR3 length: 14 residues. CDR3 coding DNA: TGTGCCAGCAGTTCGGTCGACAGTACCTACGAGCAGTACTTC. Amino acids: CASSSVDSTYEQYF.

V is TRBV30 and J is TRBJ2-1; 12 positions agree with TRBD2. With V trimmed by 4 bases and J by 9 bases, 4 bases remained unmatched. CDR1 GTSNPN and CDR2 SVGIG come from the germline V gene (reference sequence). The CDR3 contains 13 residues. The CDR3 DNA sequence: TGTGCCTGGACCCAGGGACTAGCGGGTGAGCAGTTCTTC. As protein: CAWTQGLAGEQFF.

The chain has TRBV27 and TRBJ1-2, with 7 bases aligning to TRBD1. J gave up 7 bases and V 5 bases, and 13 bases lay outside the gene matches. This CDR3 contains 15 residues. The germline V gene has CDR1 MNHEY and CDR2 SMNVEV (reference sequence). The chain's CDR3 is CASSLRVEGGSGYTF. In nucleotides, the CDR3 is TGTGCCAGCAGTCTACGAGTCGAAGGGGGCTCTGGCTACACCTTC.